There are a few counts of the clone carrying this T cell receptor beta chain. The antigen remains unidentified. The data were obtained in a study of beta chain features in type 1 diabetes. Background on the study: The patients were much like the healthy donors in age, gender and cell yields. Study-level points and caveats: Still unanswered here is whether HLA type influences TCRB rearrangement. For Type 1 diabetes patients, all four CD4+ subsets carried TCRB CDR3s that were moderately but significantly shorter. Within the patient group, naive, central memory and Treg TCRB repertoires appeared more similar to each other than within healthy donors.

The study reverse transcribed the entire isolated RNA, so it sequenced expressed TCRB transcripts. The protocol was immunoSEQ multiplex PCR, while the TCRdb copy is restricted to in-frame clones and leaves out a portion. The table has approximately 170,000 clones, approximately 8.1% seen once. There are 18 residues in the CDR3. The chain recombines TRBV21-1 with TRBJ1-5; TRBD1, the table's D call, lacks a check against the DNA. TRBV21-1 counts as a pseudogene. Sequencing was carried out using central memory CD4+ T cells from blood. The source of this sequence is a man younger than 35 with type 1 diabetes. The CDR3 DNA sequence: TGTGCCAGCAGCGCCAGGCAGGGGGCGCCTTGGGGCAATCAGCCCCAGCATTTT. Its translation is CASSARQGAPWGNQPQHF.